These T cell receptor beta chains were read from a single sample in a study of T cell repertoires in cytomegalovirus infection. TCRdb recomputed calls from the reads with MiXCR, one row per CDR3 protein. The sample comprises fewer than 400,000 distinct CDR3 sequences, roughly 18% of which are singletons, and 8.7% rests with the top ten. The sample was PBMCs. The receptors shown here come from a human donor in good health (CMV status not recorded). Some clones in this sample may be carry-over from other donors' samples. CDR3s include the opening cysteine and the closing phenylalanine or tryptophan. Each record gives: V gene, clone size, D gene, J gene, CDR3 DNA, CDR3 protein. The D gene is left open where the match is weak. Only part of the rows carry a size: once, few, many, or a class if the clone is expanded.

TRBV20-1	.	.	TRBJ2-5	TGCAGTGCGGGCAGGGTCCAAGAGACCCAGTACTTC	CSAGRVQETQYF
TRBV20-1	.	TRBD2	TRBJ2-7	TGCAGTGCTAGAGATTCAGTAGCGGGAGATCCCCGTTACGAGCAGTACTTC	CSARDSVAGDPRYEQYF
TRBV27	few	.	TRBJ2-2	TGTGCCAGCAGCTTGGGAGTAAACGGGGAGCTGTTTTTT	CASSLGVNGELFF
TRBV29-1	.	TRBD1	TRBJ1-1	TGCAGCGGGGGGACAGGGGATACTGAAGCTTTCTTT	CSGGTGDTEAFF
TRBV2	few	TRBD2	TRBJ2-7	TGTGCCAGCAGTAATAGCGGGTTCGAGCAGTACTTC	CASSNSGFEQYF
TRBV2	.	.	TRBJ1-5	TGTGCCAGCAGTCTACCCGGTGGACAGCCCCAGCATTTT	CASSLPGGQPQHF
TRBV6-1	many	TRBD1	TRBJ1-5	TGTGCCAGCCGAAACCGGGACAGTATTTTTGATCAGCCCCAGCATTTT	CASRNRDSIFDQPQHF
TRBV19	few	TRBD1	TRBJ2-2	TGTGCCAGCGGGACAGGCCTCCTCTTGAACACCGGGGAGCTGTTTTTT	CASGTGLLLNTGELFF
TRBV12-3/TRBV12-4	.	.	TRBJ1-6	TGTGCCAGCACCCTGGTTTTGGAGTCACCCCTCCACTTT	CASTLVLESPLHF
TRBV15	.	.	TRBJ2-7	TGTGCCACCAGCAGAGCCCGTTGGGGGCGGGGGACCTACGAGCAGTACTTC	CATSRARWGRGTYEQYF
TRBV7-9	.	TRBD1	TRBJ2-3	TGTGCCAGCAGCCGGGACAGGGTAGCAGATACGCAGTATTTT	CASSRDRVADTQYF
TRBV7-9	few	TRBD1	TRBJ1-2	TGTGCCAGCAGCTACCGACAGGGGAATGGCTACACCTTC	CASSYRQGNGYTF
TRBV4-1	.	.	TRBJ2-1	TGCGCCAGCAGCCAAGATTCAGGGAACAATGAGCAGTTCTTC	CASSQDSGNNEQFF
TRBV15	.	.	TRBJ1-5	TGTGCCACCAGCAGGGTTGGGTTAAATCAGCCCCAGCATTTT	CATSRVGLNQPQHF
TRBV12-3/TRBV12-4	many	.	TRBJ1-5	TGTGCCAGCAGTACAACACCCCAGCCCCAGCATTTT	CASSTTPQPQHF